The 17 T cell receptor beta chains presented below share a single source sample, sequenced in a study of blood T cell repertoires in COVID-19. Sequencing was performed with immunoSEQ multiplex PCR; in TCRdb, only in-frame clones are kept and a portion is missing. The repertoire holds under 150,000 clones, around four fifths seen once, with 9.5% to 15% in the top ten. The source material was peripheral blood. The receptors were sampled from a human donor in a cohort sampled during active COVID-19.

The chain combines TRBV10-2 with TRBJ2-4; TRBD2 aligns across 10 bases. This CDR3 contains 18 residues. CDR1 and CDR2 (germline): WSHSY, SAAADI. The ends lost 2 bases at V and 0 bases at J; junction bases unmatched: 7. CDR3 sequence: CASSERLAGDLAKNIQYF. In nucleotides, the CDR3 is TGCGCCAGCAGTGAGAGGCTAGCGGGGGACCTAGCCAAAAACATTCAGTACTTC.

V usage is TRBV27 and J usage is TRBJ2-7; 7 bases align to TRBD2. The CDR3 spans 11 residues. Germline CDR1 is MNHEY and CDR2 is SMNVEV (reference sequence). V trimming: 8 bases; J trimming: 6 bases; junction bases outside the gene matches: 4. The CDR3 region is CASGGGIEQYF. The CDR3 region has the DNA TGTGCCAGCGGGGGGGGGATCGAGCAGTACTTC.

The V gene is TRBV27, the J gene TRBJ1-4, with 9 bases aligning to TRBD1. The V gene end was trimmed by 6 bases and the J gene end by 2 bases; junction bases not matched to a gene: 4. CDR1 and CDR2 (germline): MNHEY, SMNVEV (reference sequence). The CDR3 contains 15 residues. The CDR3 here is CASRYDRGTNEKLFF. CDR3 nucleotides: TGTGCCAGCAGATATGACAGGGGGACTAATGAAAAACTGTTTTTT. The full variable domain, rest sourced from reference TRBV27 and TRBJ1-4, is EAQVTQNPRYLITVTGKKLTVTCSQNMNHEYMSWYRQDPGLGLRQIYYSMNVEVTDKGDVPEGYKVSRKEKRNFPLILESPSPNQTSLYFCASRYDRGTNEKLFFGSGTQLSVL.

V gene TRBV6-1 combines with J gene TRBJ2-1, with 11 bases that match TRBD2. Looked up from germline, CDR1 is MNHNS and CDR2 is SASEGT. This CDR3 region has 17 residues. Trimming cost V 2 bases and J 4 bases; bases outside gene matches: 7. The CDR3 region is CASSEFGTSGVYNEQFF. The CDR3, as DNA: TGTGCCAGCAGTGAATTCGGGACTAGCGGCGTTTACAATGAGCAGTTCTTC.

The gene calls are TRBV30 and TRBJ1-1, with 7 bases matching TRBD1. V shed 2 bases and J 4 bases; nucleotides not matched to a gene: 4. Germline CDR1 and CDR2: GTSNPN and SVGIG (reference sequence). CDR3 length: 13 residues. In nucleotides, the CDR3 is TGTGCCTGGAGTCGGGACAGTAGCACTGAAGCTTTCTTT. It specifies CAWSRDSSTEAFF.

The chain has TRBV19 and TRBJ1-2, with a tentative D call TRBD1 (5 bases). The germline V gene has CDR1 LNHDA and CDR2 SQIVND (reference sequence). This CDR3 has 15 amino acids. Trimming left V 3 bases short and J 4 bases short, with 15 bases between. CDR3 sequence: CASSIRTGGGYGYTF. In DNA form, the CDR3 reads TGTGCCAGTAGTATCCGAACGGGGGGAGGCTATGGCTACACCTTC.

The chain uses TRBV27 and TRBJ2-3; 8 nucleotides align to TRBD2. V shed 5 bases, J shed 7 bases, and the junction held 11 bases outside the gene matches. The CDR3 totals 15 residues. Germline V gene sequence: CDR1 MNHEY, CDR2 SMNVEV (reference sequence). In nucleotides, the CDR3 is TGTGCCAGCAGTCGACGTAGCGGGGCGACTCATACGCAGTATTTT. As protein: CASSRRSGATHTQYF.

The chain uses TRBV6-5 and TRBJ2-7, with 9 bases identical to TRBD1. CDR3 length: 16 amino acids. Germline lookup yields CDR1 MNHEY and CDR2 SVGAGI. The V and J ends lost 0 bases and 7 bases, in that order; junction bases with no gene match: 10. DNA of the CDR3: TGTGCCAGCAGTTACTCGACCCGCTACAGGGGGCAAGAGCAGTACTTC. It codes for CASSYSTRYRGQEQYF.

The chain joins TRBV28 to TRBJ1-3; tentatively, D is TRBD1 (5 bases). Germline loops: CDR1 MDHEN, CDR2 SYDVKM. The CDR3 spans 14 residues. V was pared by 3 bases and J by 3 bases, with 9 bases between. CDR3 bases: TGTGCCAGCAGTTTTGGGGGGGGTGGAAACACCATATATTTT. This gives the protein CASSFGGGGNTIYF.

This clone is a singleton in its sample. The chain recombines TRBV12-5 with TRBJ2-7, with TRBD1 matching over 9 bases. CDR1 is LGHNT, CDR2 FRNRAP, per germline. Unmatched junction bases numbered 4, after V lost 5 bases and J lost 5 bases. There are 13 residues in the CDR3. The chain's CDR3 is CASGTGTGNEQYF. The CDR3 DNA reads TGTGCTAGTGGTACAGGGACAGGGAACGAGCAGTACTTC.

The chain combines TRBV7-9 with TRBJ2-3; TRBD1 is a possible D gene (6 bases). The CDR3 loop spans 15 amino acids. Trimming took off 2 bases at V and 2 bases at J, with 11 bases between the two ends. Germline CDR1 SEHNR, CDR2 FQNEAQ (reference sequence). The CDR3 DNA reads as TGTGCCAGCAGCTTATTGGACAGCTACACAGATACGCAGTATTTT. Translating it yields CASSLLDSYTDTQYF.

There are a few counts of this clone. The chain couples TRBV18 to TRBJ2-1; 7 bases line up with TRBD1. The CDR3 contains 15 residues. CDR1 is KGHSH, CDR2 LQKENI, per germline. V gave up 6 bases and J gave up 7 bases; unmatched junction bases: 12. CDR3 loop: CASSPWDSPWNEQFF. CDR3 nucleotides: TGTGCCAGCTCTCCGTGGGACAGCCCGTGGAATGAGCAGTTCTTC.

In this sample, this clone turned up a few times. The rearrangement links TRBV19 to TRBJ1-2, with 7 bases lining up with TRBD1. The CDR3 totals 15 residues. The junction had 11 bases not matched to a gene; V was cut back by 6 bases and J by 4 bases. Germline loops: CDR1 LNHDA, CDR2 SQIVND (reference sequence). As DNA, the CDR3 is TGTGCCAGTAGCACTCCCGGGACAGATCTCTATGGCTACACCTTC. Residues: CASSTPGTDLYGYTF.

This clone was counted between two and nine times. This CDR3 reads CASSEAWTGGVYEQYF. As DNA, the CDR3 is TGTGCCAGCAGTGAAGCATGGACAGGGGGCGTCTACGAGCAGTACTTC. The chain links TRBV6-1 to TRBJ2-7; the match to TRBD1 covers 11 bases. V lost 0 bases, J lost 3 bases, and 4 bases stayed unmatched. Germline V gene sequence: CDR1 MNHNS, CDR2 SASEGT. CDR3 size: 16 residues.

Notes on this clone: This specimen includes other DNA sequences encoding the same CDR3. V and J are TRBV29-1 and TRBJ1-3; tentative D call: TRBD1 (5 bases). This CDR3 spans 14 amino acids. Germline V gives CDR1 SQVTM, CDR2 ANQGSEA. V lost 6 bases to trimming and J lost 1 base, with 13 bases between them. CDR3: CSVGSGGSGNTIYF. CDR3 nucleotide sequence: TGCAGCGTGGGTTCGGGGGGGTCTGGAAACACCATATATTTT.

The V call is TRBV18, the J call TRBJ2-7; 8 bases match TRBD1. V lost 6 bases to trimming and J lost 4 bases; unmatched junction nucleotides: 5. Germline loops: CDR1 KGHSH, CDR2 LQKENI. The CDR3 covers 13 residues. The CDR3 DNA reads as TGTGCCAGCTCGGACGGACAGGGTTACGAGCAGTACTTC. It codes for CASSDGQGYEQYF. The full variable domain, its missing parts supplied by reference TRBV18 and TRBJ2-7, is NAGVMQNPRHLVRRRGQEARLRCSPMKGHSHVYWYRQLPEEGLKFMVYLQKENIIDESGMPKERFSAEFPKEGPSILRIQQVVRGDSAAYFCASSDGQGYEQYFGPGTRLTVT.

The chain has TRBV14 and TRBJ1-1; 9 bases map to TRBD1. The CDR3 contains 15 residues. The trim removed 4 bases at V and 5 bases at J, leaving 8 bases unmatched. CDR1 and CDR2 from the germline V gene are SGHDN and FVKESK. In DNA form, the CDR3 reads TGTGCCAGCAGCCCTAAAGACAGGGGGTTTACTGAAGCTTTCTTT. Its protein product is CASSPKDRGFTEAFF.